Listed here are 7 T cell receptor beta chains from one sample, sequenced in a study of T cells in Graves' hyperthyroidism and ophthalmopathy. Regions amplified from RNA transcripts were the TCR beta CDR3 regions. During a first-round RT-PCR of the TCR CDR3, the HTBI primer set was used. MiXCR, run by TCRdb on the multiplex PCR reads, gives a single entry per CDR3 protein. The sample has around 400,000 distinct CDR3 sequences, over 10% seen once; the top ten hold 9.2%. The material sequenced was blood. The source of these receptors is a woman aged 18-29 years with Graves' hyperthyroidism.

This clonotype came up many times. CDR3 nucleotides: TGTGCCAGCAGCCGCCAATCGGCCTACGAGCAGTACTTC. Translating gives CASSRQSAYEQYF. The chain is built from TRBV5-6 and TRBJ2-7, with D unclear. V shed 4 bases and J shed 2 bases, with 10 bases lying between them. The V gene's germline CDR1 is SGHDT and CDR2 YYEEEE. There are 13 residues in the CDR3.

This clonotype was counted many times. The gene calls are TRBV6-1 and TRBJ1-5, with D uncertain. The V end was cut by 8 bases, the J end by 3 bases, with 8 bases between. Germline CDR1 is MNHNS and CDR2 is SASEGT. The CDR3 has 12 amino acids. The CDR3 loop is CASGRNNQPQHF. The CDR3 nucleotides are TGTGCCAGCGGACGGAACAATCAGCCCCAGCATTTT.

The V and J genes are TRBV28 and TRBJ1-2; the D is unclear. The germline gives CDR1 MDHEN, CDR2 SYDVKM. The CDR3 totals 13 residues. V was trimmed by 9 bases and J by 6 bases, leaving 17 bases between them. Here the CDR3 DNA reads TGTGCCAGTACAAGGACGAACTGGAATGGCTACACCTTC. It yields the protein CASTRTNWNGYTF.

There are many counts of this clonotype. CDR3 nucleotide sequence: TGTGCCAGCAGTTTTCTTCGAGGTCAGCCCCAGCATTTT. Translated, it gives CASSFLRGQPQHF. The chain uses TRBV28 and TRBJ1-5; no clear D gene. The CDR3 has 13 residues. The germline V gene has CDR1 MDHEN and CDR2 SYDVKM. Trimming removed 3 bases at V and 6 bases at J, with 9 bases between.

This clonotype was counted many times. This rearrangement joins TRBV28 to TRBJ2-1; no clear D. Deletions cut 2 bases from V and 8 bases from J, with 10 bases between. CDR3 size: 13 residues. The germline gives CDR1 MDHEN, CDR2 SYDVKM. The CDR3 DNA follows: TGTGCCAGCAGTTTACCGAGAACTGATGAGCAGTTCTTC. Protein: CASSLPRTDEQFF.

This clonotype has at least ten counts. The V call is TRBV24-1, the J call TRBJ2-2; a weak D match, TRBD1 (6 bases). V was pared by 10 bases and J by 0 bases, with 14 bases between. The CDR3 runs 15 residues. Germline lookup yields CDR1 KGHDR and CDR2 SFDVKD. The CDR3 loop reads CATRGPGANTGELFF. CDR3 DNA: TGTGCCACGAGAGGGCCAGGGGCGAACACCGGGGAGCTGTTTTTT.

Of note for this clonotype: A read error is likely, as this CDR3 ends without the conserved phenylalanine or tryptophan. The V call is TRBV28, the J call TRBJ2-1; 8 bases align to TRBD1. CDR3 length equals 16 residues. The germline V gene has CDR1 MDHEN and CDR2 SYDVKM. With 5 bases clipped from V and 4 bases from J, the junction kept 10 bases outside the gene matches. The CDR3 sequence: CASSTNGQGTYNEQFS. In DNA, the CDR3 is TGTGCCAGCAGTACTAATGGACAGGGAACTTACAATGAGCAGTTCTCC.